This record concerns one T cell receptor beta chain sequence. This sample stems from a study of blood T cell repertoires in COVID-19. CDR1 is SGDLS and CDR2 is YYNGEE in the germline V gene. This CDR3 has 20 residues. The V segment lost 3 bases and the J segment 6 bases; nucleotides outside the gene matches: 21. Source study methods: The authors estimated nucleated cell counts from reference gene primer amplification. Sequencing used immunoSEQ multiplex PCR; TCRdb keeps in-frame clones, though not all of them. The V and J calls and clone size come from that table; D and trimming were worked out from the DNA. The top ten hold around 1.4% of the sample, which has about 310,000 clones, around 86% seen once.

V and J are TRBV9 and TRBJ2-5; 12 nucleotides agree with TRBD1. The receptor's source is a man in his 70s with acute or convalescent COVID-19. The source material was peripheral blood. For the CDR3, the DNA is TGTGCCAGCAGCGGCCGACCCGGGACAGGGGGCAGGGTGATGTCCAAGACCCAGTACTTC. Translating gives CASSGRPGTGGRVMSKTQYF.